This T cell receptor beta chain derives from a study of a mutant IDH1 vaccine in newly diagnosed glioma. The overall study: Vaccination of patients was performed eight times, in weeks 1, 3, 5, 7, 11, 15, 19 and 23.

Sample time point: week 5, during vaccination. Doses consisted of 300 ug of mutant IDH1 20-mer peptide each, paired with topical imiquimod. New astrocytomas of WHO grade 3 or 4 that were IDH1-mutant and ATRX-lost were found in the donors. Study outcomes and limitations: Vaccination elicited immune responses in approximately 92% of patients.

Using immunoSEQ multiplex PCR, the repertoire was profiled, and TCRdb retains in-frame clones only, with some absent. The sample has about 42,000 clones, roughly 85% seen once. About this clone itself: The antigen is undetermined.

The clonotype comes from a man aged 40-55 years with glioma. Sequences were derived from PBMCs, sampled from a glioma patient whose treatment included an IDH1 peptide vaccine.

CDR3 in amino acids: CASSVEGLANEQFF. CDR3 in DNA: TGTGCCAGCAGCGTAGAGGGACTAGCCAATGAGCAGTTCTTC. The chain recombines TRBV9 with TRBJ2-1; 9 bases agree with TRBD2. With V trimmed by 0 bases and J by 6 bases, 1 base remained unmatched. The CDR3 covers 14 residues. Germline V gene sequence: CDR1 SGDLS, CDR2 YYNGEE.